This T cell receptor beta chain was identified in a study of beta chain features in type 1 diabetes. Note on this clone: Its target is not known.

V lost 5 bases to trimming and J lost 8 bases, with 12 bases between them. The CDR3 contains 13 residues. Germline CDR1 and CDR2: SEHNR and FQNEAQ (reference sequence). Notes on the study in general: TCRB CDR3 length was moderately but significantly reduced in all four CD4+ subsets of Type 1 diabetes patients.

Expressed TCRB transcripts were sequenced, since all the RNA that had been isolated was reverse transcribed. The method was immunoSEQ multiplex PCR; TCRdb's version includes in-frame clones alone and lacks a portion of them. The data show over 150,000 clones, about 9% seen once. The chain couples TRBV7-9 to TRBJ1-4; no definite D call. Sequenced input: central memory CD4+ T cells from blood. The origin of this receptor is a woman aged 18-29 years with type 1 diabetes. CDR3 loop: CASSASRGEKLFF. As DNA, the CDR3 is TGTGCCAGCAGCGCCTCCAGAGGGGAAAAACTGTTTTTT. Based on the CDR3 plus reference TRBV7-9 and TRBJ1-4, the full variable domain is DTGVSQNPRHKITKRGQNVTFRCDPISEHNRLYWYRQTLGQGPEFLTYFQNEAQLEKSRLLSDRFSAERPKGSFSTLEIQRTEQGDSAMYLCASSASRGEKLFFGSGTQLSVL.